Below are 31 T cell receptor beta chains sequenced from a single sample in a study of blood T cell repertoires in COVID-19. TCRdb's table, derived via immunoSEQ multiplex PCR, lists solely in-frame clones and lacks some. The sample holds 90,000 or so clones, around 88% seen once. The specimen was peripheral blood. These receptors were obtained from a man over 45 with active COVID-19.

J is TRBJ2-3 and V is TRBV5-1; TRBD1 matches at 8 bases. V was pared by 0 bases and J by 4 bases, with 1 base of the junction left unmatched. Looked up from germline, CDR1 is SGHRS and CDR2 is YFSETQ. The CDR3 has 14 residues. The CDR3 sequence: CASSLVQGADTQYF. The CDR3, as DNA: TGCGCCAGCAGCTTGGTACAGGGGGCAGATACGCAGTATTTT.

This clone was seen only a few times. The J gene is TRBJ1-5, the V gene TRBV10-3, with 9 bases lining up with TRBD1. V lost 0 bases and J lost 4; bases outside the gene matches: 13. Germline CDR1 reads ENHRY; CDR2 reads SYGVKD. The CDR3 runs to 19 residues. The CDR3 DNA sequence: TGTGCCATCAGTGAGTCGCAGGGACAGGGAGTAAGGGGGAATCAGCCCCAGCATTTT. It yields the protein CAISESQGQGVRGNQPQHF.

The chain carries TRBV18 and TRBJ2-5, with no clear D. V was trimmed by 3 bases and J by 1 base, leaving 6 bases between them. In germline, CDR1 is KGHSH, CDR2 LQKENI. This CDR3 is 13 amino acids long. CDR3 loop: CASSPPVQETQYF. The CDR3 region has the DNA TGTGCCAGCTCACCCCCCGTCCAAGAGACCCAGTACTTC.

V gene TRBV14 combines with J gene TRBJ2-1; 7 bases are shared with TRBD2. V gave up 4 bases and J gave up 6 bases; unmatched junction bases: 6. CDR3 length: 14 residues. The germline CDR1 and CDR2 sequences are SGHDN and FVKESK. CDR3 in DNA: TGTGCCAGCAGCCGGCAGGGCGGGAGCAATGAGCAGTTCTTC. Protein sequence: CASSRQGGSNEQFF.

The V call is TRBV4-3, the J call TRBJ1-6; D might be TRBD1 (6 bases). Germline lookup yields CDR1 LGHNA and CDR2 YSLEER. CDR3 length: 16 amino acids. The V end was cut by 0 bases, the J end by 4 bases, with 10 bases between. CDR3 coding DNA: TGCGCCAGCAGCCAAGATAGGGGGAATTATAATTCACCCCTCCACTTT. Translated, it gives CASSQDRGNYNSPLHF.

The V call is TRBV27, the J call TRBJ2-1; D uncertain. The CDR3 consists of 11 residues. Germline CDR1 MNHEY, CDR2 SMNVEV (reference sequence). The V and J ends lost 2 bases and 8 bases respectively, with 4 bases between them. CDR3 sequence: CASSLEDEQFF. The CDR3 coding sequence is TGTGCCAGCAGTTTAGAGGATGAGCAGTTCTTC.

J is TRBJ1-1 and V is TRBV27; unclear D gene. CDR3 length: 13 amino acids. Between the trimmed V and J ends, which lost 7 bases and 3 bases, there was a span of 12 bases. The V gene's germline CDR1 is MNHEY and CDR2 SMNVEV (reference sequence). The CDR3 DNA sequence: TGTGCCAGCAACTACAACCGGGACACTGAAGCTTTCTTT. This translates into CASNYNRDTEAFF.

The rearrangement joins TRBV5-1 to TRBJ1-1; tentatively, D is TRBD1 (5 bases). Trimming stripped 0 bases from V and 1 base from J, with 13 bases between. This CDR3 spans 16 amino acids. CDR1 is SGHRS and CDR2 is YFSETQ in the germline V gene. CDR3 amino acids: CASSLVVSGPNTEAFF. In DNA, the CDR3 is TGCGCCAGCAGCTTGGTAGTGTCAGGGCCGAACACTGAAGCTTTCTTT.

The gene calls are TRBV29-1 and TRBJ1-2, with TRBD1 identical over 10 bases. The CDR3 totals 13 residues. J gave up 4 bases and V 5 bases, and 4 bases lay outside the gene matches. CDR1 and CDR2 from the germline V gene are SQVTM and ANQGSEA. CDR3 residues: CSVWTGGGYGYTF. As DNA, the CDR3 is TGCAGCGTTTGGACAGGGGGGGGCTATGGCTACACCTTC.

The gene calls are TRBV27 and TRBJ1-1, with a tentative D call TRBD1 (6 bases). The CDR3 has 13 amino acids. The V end was cut by 6 bases, the J end by 3 bases, with 11 bases between. Germline V gene data show CDR1 as MNHEY and CDR2 as SMNVEV (reference sequence). The DNA of the CDR3 is TGTGCCAGCAGCTTGACAGGAGACACTGAAGCTTTCTTT. Amino acids: CASSLTGDTEAFF.

This clone was found a few times. The chain has TRBV7-2 and TRBJ2-3, with 12 positions matching TRBD1. The junction had 1 base not matched to a gene; V was cut back by 5 bases and J by 4 bases. The CDR3 has 14 residues. Germline CDR1 SGHTA, CDR2 FQGNSA. CDR3 in DNA: TGTGCCAGCAGCGGGACAGGGGGCGCAGATACGCAGTATTTT. Its translation is CASSGTGGADTQYF.

The CDR3 is CASSLAGGRAVEAFF. In nucleotides, the CDR3 is TGTGCCAGCAGCTTAGCGGGAGGCAGGGCTGTTGAAGCTTTCTTT. The chain joins TRBV7-6 to TRBJ1-1; TRBD1 is a possible D gene (5 bases). Trimming shortened V by 0 bases and J by 7 bases, and 15 bases separated the two germline ends. Germline V gene sequence: CDR1 SGHVS, CDR2 FNYEAQ. This CDR3 comprises 15 residues.

This clone was counted once. The chain carries TRBV6-1 and TRBJ2-7; weak D call: TRBD1 (6 bases). With 1 base removed from V and 2 bases from J, the gap between germline ends came to 12 bases. Germline V gives CDR1 MNHNS, CDR2 SASEGT. The CDR3 is 15 amino acids. CDR3 DNA sequence: TGTGCCAGCAGTGAAGGGGCAGGGGATACCTACGAGCAGTACTTC. This encodes CASSEGAGDTYEQYF.

This clone was counted a single time. The V gene is TRBV11-2, the J gene TRBJ2-1; the match to TRBD2 covers 7 bases. From germline, CDR1 is SGHAT and CDR2 FQNNGV. CDR3 size: 15 residues. The V and J ends lost 2 bases and 1 base, in that order; junction bases with no gene match: 2. The CDR3 DNA is TGTGCCAGCAGCTTAACCGGGGGGTCCTACAATGAGCAGTTCTTC. Translated, it gives CASSLTGGSYNEQFF.

The chain employs TRBV11-3 and TRBJ2-1, with 9 bases aligning to TRBD2. This CDR3 is 15 amino acids long. With V trimmed by 4 bases and J by 2 bases, 3 bases remained unmatched. The germline gives CDR1 SGHNT, CDR2 YENEEA. CDR3 sequence (DNA): TGTGCCAGCAGCTCCTTAGCGGGAGCCTACAATGAGCAGTTCTTC. Amino acids: CASSSLAGAYNEQFF.

V is TRBV28 and J is TRBJ2-7; 10 bases are a match to TRBD2. In germline, CDR1 is MDHEN, CDR2 SYDVKM. This CDR3 is 16 amino acids long. V dropped 5 bases and J dropped 3; count of bases not matched to a gene: 10. The CDR3 DNA is TGTGCCAGCAGTCCAGTCGGACTAGCGGACGACTACGAGCAGTACTTC. It yields the protein CASSPVGLADDYEQYF.

This chain uses TRBV14 with TRBJ2-5; 9 bases agree with TRBD2. The CDR3 contains 16 residues. The germline gives CDR1 SGHDN, CDR2 FVKESK. Losses at the gene ends were 1 base for V and 5 bases for J; bases not matched to a gene: 8. The CDR3 sequence is CASSQGVAGGLETQYF. The CDR3, as DNA: TGTGCCAGCAGCCAAGGTGTGGCGGGAGGGTTGGAGACCCAGTACTTC. Complete variable domain (other parts from reference TRBV14 and TRBJ2-5): EAGVTQFPSHSVIEKGQTVTLRCDPISGHDNLYWYRRVMGKEIKFLLHFVKESKQDESGMPNNRFLAERTGGTYSTLKVQPAELEDSGVYFCASSQGVAGGLETQYFGPGTRLLVL.

J is TRBJ2-1 and V is TRBV29-1; 12 bases fit TRBD2. CDR3 length: 14 amino acids. Unmatched junction bases numbered 6, after V lost 8 bases and J lost 4 bases. Germline-derived CDR1 and CDR2 are SQVTM and ANQGSEA. The CDR3 bases are TGCAGCTTCCTAGGACTAGCGGGGTACAATGAGCAGTTCTTC. This codes for CSFLGLAGYNEQFF.

This clone was counted between two and nine times. The rearrangement links TRBV16 to TRBJ1-2, with no clear D. V dropped 0 bases and J dropped 6 bases, with 14 bases sitting between them. Germline lookup yields CDR1 KGHSY and CDR2 FQNENV. This CDR3 comprises 15 residues. CDR3 sequence reads: CASSQSGGLLNGYTF. The CDR3 bases are TGTGCCAGCAGCCAATCGGGCGGACTCTTGAATGGCTACACCTTC.

The V call is TRBV3-1 (or the pseudogene TRBV3-2), the J call TRBJ1-1; no firm D call. The CDR3 sequence is 17 residues long. Germline assignment: CDR1 LGHDT and CDR2 YNNKEL (reference sequence). Trimming stripped 4 bases from V and 1 base from J, with 19 bases between. CDR3: CASSRSNSKPRNTEAFF. CDR3 sequence (DNA): TGTGCCAGCAGCCGATCAAACTCGAAGCCCCGGAACACTGAAGCTTTCTTT.

This chain connects TRBV28 to TRBJ1-1; weak D call: TRBD1 (5 bases). The CDR3 has 15 residues. Germline CDR1 reads MDHEN; CDR2 reads SYDVKM. The V end lost 7 bases, the J end lost 1 base, and 16 bases lay between the germline ends. CDR3 sequence reads: CASTSPGLRNTEAFF. DNA of the CDR3: TGTGCCAGCACTTCACCGGGACTACGGAACACTGAAGCTTTCTTT.

The chain carries TRBV5-6 and TRBJ2-3; D is uncertain. The CDR3 has 16 amino acids. With 4 bases removed from V and 0 bases from J, the gap between germline ends came to 15 bases. CDR1 and CDR2 from the germline V gene are SGHDT and YYEEEE. In DNA form, the CDR3 reads TGTGCCAGCAGCCCGCTCCGACTGAGGAGCACAGATACGCAGTATTTT. This sequence encodes CASSPLRLRSTDTQYF.

The chain employs TRBV27 and TRBJ2-1, with 13 nucleotides matching TRBD2. The ends lost 0 bases at V and 8 bases at J; junction bases unmatched: 4. This CDR3 region has 16 residues. CDR1 is MNHEY and CDR2 is SMNVEV in the germline V gene (reference sequence). The CDR3: CASSLSLAGGVYEQFF. The CDR3 region has the DNA TGTGCCAGCAGTTTATCACTAGCGGGGGGGGTATATGAGCAGTTCTTC.

This chain joins TRBV7-9 and TRBJ1-2; 9 positions match TRBD1. Losses at the gene ends were 5 bases for V and 3 bases for J; bases not matched to a gene: 4. The CDR3 contains 14 residues. Germline V gene lookup returns CDR1 SEHNR and CDR2 FQNEAQ (reference sequence). CDR3 in amino acids: CASSGGQGHYGYTF. The CDR3 bases are TGTGCCAGCAGCGGGGGACAGGGACACTATGGCTACACCTTC.

V is TRBV2 and J is TRBJ1-1; 8 nucleotides match TRBD1. Trimming cost V 5 bases and J 4 bases; bases outside gene matches: 6. The CDR3 length is 14 residues. The germline gives CDR1 SNHLY, CDR2 FYNNEI. For the CDR3, the DNA is TGTGCCAGCAGTAGGGGACAGGCGGGCACTGAAGCTTTCTTT. Amino acids: CASSRGQAGTEAFF.

The chain has TRBV6-6 and TRBJ1-3, with D possibly TRBD1 on 6 matching bases. CDR3 length equals 13 residues. Germline V gives CDR1 MNHNY, CDR2 SVGAGI (reference sequence). With 6 bases removed from V and 3 bases from J, the gap between germline ends came to 9 bases. The CDR3 region is CASSPRGGNTIYF. The CDR3 DNA reads TGTGCCAGCAGCCCCAGGGGTGGAAACACCATATATTTT.

V and J are TRBV7-9 and TRBJ1-2; D is undetermined. The CDR3 covers 14 residues. Germline-derived CDR1 and CDR2 are SEHNR and FQNEAQ (reference sequence). V was cut by 5 bases and J by 5 bases, with 15 bases left in between. CDR3 protein: CASSPRGGEYGYTF. CDR3 in DNA: TGTGCCAGCAGCCCCCGGGGAGGAGAATATGGCTACACCTTC.

The chain carries TRBV7-9 and TRBJ2-7, with 9 bases identical to TRBD1. The germline V gene has CDR1 SEHNR and CDR2 FQNEAQ (reference sequence). J lost 6 bases, V lost 6 bases, and 9 bases had no gene match. The CDR3 loop spans 14 amino acids. In nucleotides, the CDR3 is TGTGCCAGCAGACAGGGGGCAGGGGTGGGCGAGCAGTACTTC. This encodes CASRQGAGVGEQYF.

The V and J genes are TRBV27 and TRBJ2-3, with a possible D match to TRBD2 (5 bases). In germline, CDR1 is MNHEY, CDR2 SMNVEV (reference sequence). CDR3 length equals 15 residues. V was clipped by 5 bases and J by 5 bases, with 17 bases between them. The CDR3 reads CASSTPRGWRDTQYF. The DNA for the CDR3 is TGTGCCAGCAGTACCCCCCGAGGGTGGCGAGATACGCAGTATTTT.

The chain uses TRBV7-8 and TRBJ2-7; 7 bases align to TRBD2. This CDR3 has 15 residues. Per germline, CDR1 SGHVS and CDR2 FQNEAQ. With 1 base clipped from V and 7 bases from J, the junction kept 10 bases outside the gene matches. CDR3 loop: CASSLEFSRGGEQYF. The DNA for the CDR3 is TGTGCCAGCAGCTTAGAATTCTCGCGGGGAGGGGAGCAGTACTTC.

This clone came up a few times. The same CDR3 also results from other DNA sequences found in this sample. The chain joins TRBV5-1 to TRBJ1-4; 9 bases align to TRBD1. Germline V gene sequence: CDR1 SGHRS, CDR2 YFSETQ. The ends lost 4 bases at V and 8 bases at J; junction bases unmatched: 6. CDR3 size: 14 residues. The chain's CDR3 is CASSPGQGGEKLFF. The CDR3 coding sequence is TGCGCCAGCAGCCCGGGACAGGGTGGAGAAAAACTGTTTTTT.